This TCR beta chain was found in a study of a mutant IDH1 vaccine in newly diagnosed glioma. Study context: Patients under treatment included approximately 60% males and roughly 40% females and had a mean age of around 40 years. Radiotherapy, temozolomide, or both had been given previously, and both were given to most.

This clone came up a few times. No antigen is known for it. The table came from immunoSEQ multiplex PCR; TCRdb's copy has only in-frame clones and leaves some out. The sample lists about 98,000 clones, around 90% occurring once. Study observations and caveats: Vaccination elicited immune responses in 80% to 95% of patients.

The germline CDR1 and CDR2 sequences are SGDLS and YYNGEE. This CDR3 region has 13 residues. With 6 bases removed from V and 1 base from J, the gap between germline ends came to 5 bases. Time point given: baseline, week 1 (first vaccination visit). Treatment denoted: pre-vaccination baseline after standard-of-care therapy. Specimen: PBMCs, collected from a glioma patient treated with radiotherapy, temozolomide or both. This rearrangement joins TRBV9 to TRBJ1-6; D ambiguous. The sequence derives from a woman in her forties or fifties with glioma. CDR3 sequence: CASTFSYNSPLHF. CDR3 in DNA: TGTGCCAGCACATTTTCCTATAATTCACCCCTCCACTTT.